The 30 T cell receptor beta chains below were found in one sample sequenced in a study of cytomegalovirus exposure and HLA in healthy donors. The PCR contained 60 Vbeta and 13 Jbeta primers. The table came from immunoSEQ multiplex PCR; TCRdb's copy has only in-frame clones and leaves some out. The sample lists 100,000 or so clones, 76% occurring once. The sequencing sample was made of PBMCs. These receptors all stem from a middle-aged man in good health and CMV-seropositive.

This clone was recorded a few times. CDR3 in amino acids: CASIPGGLLTGELFF. The CDR3 bases are TGTGCCAGCATCCCGGGGGGACTACTAACCGGGGAGCTGTTTTTT. The chain is built from TRBV7-2 and TRBJ2-2; 7 bases match TRBD2. Germline-derived CDR1 and CDR2 are SGHTA and FQGNSA. The CDR3 runs 15 residues. With 7 bases clipped from V and 5 bases from J, the junction kept 10 bases outside the gene matches.

The V call is TRBV6-4, the J call TRBJ2-7; 10 positions match TRBD2. CDR1 and CDR2 from the germline V gene are MRHNA and SNTAGT. This CDR3 is built from 14 residues. V shed 8 bases, J shed 4 bases, and the junction held 8 bases outside the gene matches. CDR3 sequence reads: CASGLAGGLYEQYF. CDR3 sequence (DNA): TGTGCCAGCGGATTAGCGGGGGGTTTGTACGAGCAGTACTTC.

This clone was seen more than once but under ten times. This chain joins TRBV7-2 and TRBJ2-3; 9 bases are a match to TRBD2. The CDR3 runs 18 residues. V shed 0 bases, J shed 0 bases, and the junction held 7 bases outside the gene matches. CDR1 and CDR2 from the germline V gene are SGHTA and FQGNSA. The CDR3 reads CASSLALTSGVSTDTQYF. In nucleotides, the CDR3 is TGTGCCAGCAGCTTAGCGTTGACTAGCGGAGTTAGCACAGATACGCAGTATTTT. Supplemented by reference TRBV7-2 and TRBJ2-3, the full variable domain reads GAGVSQSPSNKVTEKGKDVELRCDPISGHTALYWYRQSLGQGLEFLIYFQGNSAPDKSGLPSDRFSAERTGGSVSTLTIQRTQQEDSAVYLCASSLALTSGVSTDTQYFGPGTRLTVL.

V is TRBV7-2 and J is TRBJ2-7, with 10 bases identical to TRBD2. The ends lost 3 bases at V and 4 bases at J; junction bases unmatched: 6. The V gene's germline CDR1 is SGHTA and CDR2 FQGNSA. The CDR3 is 15 amino acids. Written as DNA, the CDR3 is TGTGCCAGCAGCTTTAGGCTAGCGGGAGATTACGAGCAGTACTTC. It codes for CASSFRLAGDYEQYF.

This clone is deemed medium-sized. The chain carries TRBV11-3 and TRBJ1-5; no clear D gene. V shed 1 base and J shed 3 bases, with 10 bases lying between them. The CDR3 spans 15 residues. Germline loops: CDR1 SGHNT, CDR2 YENEEA. CDR3 protein: CASSLGLVDNQPQHF. CDR3 DNA sequence: TGTGCCAGCAGCTTAGGACTTGTTGACAATCAGCCCCAGCATTTT.

V and J are TRBV7-9 and TRBJ1-1; no clear D gene. Germline CDR1 is SEHNR and CDR2 is FQNEAQ (reference sequence). This CDR3 is built from 16 residues. V was clipped by 2 bases and J by 3 bases, with 16 bases between them. The CDR3 loop is CASSLYLFSRDTEAFF. CDR3 in DNA: TGTGCCAGCAGCTTATACCTTTTCAGTCGGGACACTGAAGCTTTCTTT.

This clone was counted between two and nine times. CDR3 in DNA: TGTGCCAGCAGCTTAAATGTACAGATAACTGGCTACACCTTC. It is translated as CASSLNVQITGYTF. This rearrangement joins TRBV7-9 to TRBJ1-2, with D hard to call. Per germline, CDR1 SEHNR and CDR2 FQNEAQ (reference sequence). V lost 2 bases, J lost 7 bases, and 14 bases lay in between. The CDR3 contains 14 residues.

There are a few counts of this clone. The rearrangement joins TRBV18 to TRBJ1-5, with a weak D call TRBD1 (6 bases). The CDR3 totals 13 residues. The V end lost 2 bases, the J end lost 5 bases, and 7 bases lay between the germline ends. Per germline, CDR1 KGHSH and CDR2 LQKENI. CDR3 in amino acids: CASSPNRDQPQHF. In DNA, the CDR3 is TGTGCCAGCTCACCAAACAGGGATCAGCCCCAGCATTTT.

The chain couples TRBV2 to TRBJ1-1; 8 positions match TRBD1. V was clipped by 3 bases and J by 3 bases; unmatched bases: 3. Looked up from germline, CDR1 is SNHLY and CDR2 is FYNNEI. The CDR3 is made up of 14 amino acids. The CDR3 region is CASSDRGPHTEAFF. The CDR3 region has the DNA TGTGCCAGCAGTGACAGGGGGCCCCACACTGAAGCTTTCTTT.

This clone was seen a single time. J is TRBJ1-5 and V is TRBV19; D gene ambiguous. The length of the CDR3 is 15 residues. V lost 3 bases and J 8 bases, leaving 17 bases between the germline ends. CDR1 is LNHDA and CDR2 is SQIVND in the germline V gene (reference sequence). The CDR3 DNA sequence: TGTGCCAGTAGTATCGGGCAACTTCGCGGGGAGCCCCAGCATTTT. Its protein is CASSIGQLRGEPQHF.

This chain links TRBV5-1 with TRBJ1-2, with 8 bases identical to TRBD1. V was clipped by 0 bases and J by 4 bases; unmatched bases: 5. Germline V gives CDR1 SGHRS, CDR2 YFSETQ. The CDR3 consists of 15 residues. CDR3 in DNA: TGCGCCAGCAGCTTGGGGGACAGGTTTATCTATGGCTACACCTTC. This sequence encodes CASSLGDRFIYGYTF. Supplemented by reference TRBV5-1 and TRBJ1-2, the full variable domain reads KAGVTQTPRYLIKTRGQQVTLSCSPISGHRSVSWYQQTPGQGLQFLFEYFSETQRNKGNFPGRFSGRQFSNSRSEMNVSTLELGDSALYLCASSLGDRFIYGYTFGSGTRLTVV.

The CDR3 nucleotides are TGTGCCAGCAGCAACAGCCTCCTTGAAAAACTGTTTTTT. This translates into CASSNSLLEKLFF. The gene calls are TRBV11-1 and TRBJ1-4; D is uncertain. The V gene lost 5 bases and the J gene lost 7 bases, with 11 bases spanning the gap. Germline CDR1 SGHAT, CDR2 FQDESV (reference sequence). There are 13 residues in the CDR3.

The chain uses TRBV30 and TRBJ2-3; TRBD2 matches at 13 bases. The ends lost 2 bases at V and 5 bases at J; junction bases unmatched: 13. The CDR3 is 18 residues long. CDR1 is GTSNPN, CDR2 SVGIG, per germline (reference sequence). CDR3 in amino acids: CAWSSGLAGWGVLDTQYF. As DNA, the CDR3 is TGTGCCTGGAGTTCGGGACTAGCGGGATGGGGTGTCTTAGATACGCAGTATTTT.

In this sample, this clone turned up a few times. The genes are TRBV6-5 and TRBJ1-4; D may be TRBD1 (5 bases). This CDR3 is 15 amino acids long. V was pared by 0 bases and J by 0 bases, with 5 bases between. Germline V gene lookup returns CDR1 MNHEY and CDR2 SVGAGI. The CDR3 sequence: CASSYSRATNEKLFF. For the CDR3, the DNA is TGTGCCAGCAGTTACTCCAGGGCAACTAATGAAAAACTGTTTTTT.

This chain joins TRBV30 and TRBJ2-3; D remains ambiguous. This CDR3 has 12 residues. In germline, CDR1 is GTSNPN, CDR2 SVGIG (reference sequence). V was trimmed by 1 base and J by 3 bases, leaving 5 bases between them. The CDR3 coding sequence is TGTGCCTGGAGTGCCCAGACAGATACGCAGTATTTT. Its protein is CAWSAQTDTQYF.

The chain is built from TRBV30 and TRBJ2-1; 10 nucleotides match TRBD1. J gave up 6 bases and V 3 bases, and 8 bases lay outside the gene matches. The CDR3 is 15 amino acids. Germline V gives CDR1 GTSNPN, CDR2 SVGIG (reference sequence). In DNA, the CDR3 is TGTGCCTGGAGGGACAGGGGGAACCATCGCAATGAGCAGTTCTTC. Translating gives CAWRDRGNHRNEQFF.

The chain employs TRBV29-1 and TRBJ2-7, with D unclear. The CDR3 is 12 residues long. The germline V gene encodes CDR1 SQVTM and CDR2 ANQGSEA. V gave up 7 bases and J gave up 2 bases, with 12 bases separating them. CDR3 sequence: CSAPSAAYEQYF. CDR3 DNA sequence: TGCAGCGCGCCGAGCGCGGCCTACGAGCAGTACTTC.

This clone has a handful of counts. The CDR3 loop is CASSLGTTSGNYNEQFF. In DNA form, the CDR3 reads TGTGCCAGCAGCTTGGGTACAACTAGCGGGAACTACAATGAGCAGTTCTTC. The rearrangement links TRBV5-4 to TRBJ2-1, with 10 bases identical to TRBD2. V lost 0 bases and J lost 3; bases outside the gene matches: 6. CDR3 length equals 17 residues. Germline V lookup: CDR1 SGHNT, CDR2 YYREEE (reference sequence).

CDR3 residues: CASTRTGGNYGYTF. For the CDR3, the DNA is TGTGCCAGCACCCGGACAGGGGGCAACTATGGCTACACCTTC. The chain is built from TRBV28 and TRBJ1-2, with 11 positions matching TRBD1. With 7 bases clipped from V and 2 bases from J, the junction kept 3 bases outside the gene matches. Germline V lookup: CDR1 MDHEN, CDR2 SYDVKM. This CDR3 spans 14 amino acids.

This chain uses TRBV27 with TRBJ1-1; D may be TRBD1 (5 bases). This CDR3 spans 13 amino acids. Trimming shortened V by 3 bases and J by 5 bases, and 10 bases separated the two germline ends. CDR1 and CDR2 from the germline V gene are MNHEY and SMNVEV (reference sequence). Here the CDR3 reads CASSLGRATEAFF. Written as DNA, the CDR3 is TGTGCCAGCAGTTTGGGCAGGGCGACTGAAGCTTTCTTT.

This chain joins TRBV11-2 and TRBJ2-5; TRBD1 matches at 10 bases. The end of the DNA aligns better with TRBJ2-7, so the J call may be wrong. CDR1 and CDR2 (germline): SGHAT, FQNNGV. There are 15 residues in the CDR3. The DNA of the CDR3 is TGTGCCAGCAGCTTCCGGGACAGGGGACCCTACGAGCAGTACTTC. Its protein product is CASSFRDRGPYEQYF.

This clone was counted a single time. This chain joins TRBV7-2 and TRBJ2-1; the match to TRBD2 covers 13 bases. This CDR3 region has 16 residues. Per the germline V gene, CDR1 is SGHTA and CDR2 is FQGNSA. The V and J ends lost 2 bases and 5 bases, in that order; junction bases with no gene match: 3. The CDR3 spells CASSLWGTSGNNEQFF. Here the CDR3 DNA reads TGTGCCAGCAGCTTATGGGGGACTAGCGGGAACAATGAGCAGTTCTTC.

This chain joins TRBV28 and TRBJ1-5; no clear D. In germline, CDR1 is MDHEN, CDR2 SYDVKM. CDR3 length: 17 residues. Between the trimmed V and J ends, which lost 4 bases and 9 bases, there was a span of 25 bases. CDR3 loop: CASSSGLADSVGWPQHF. For the CDR3, the DNA is TGTGCCAGCAGTTCCGGGCTAGCGGACTCGGTGGGGTGGCCCCAGCATTTT.

The chain recombines TRBV19 with TRBJ1-2; D gene unclear. Looked up from germline, CDR1 is LNHDA and CDR2 is SQIVND (reference sequence). The CDR3 has 15 residues. V gave up 4 bases and J gave up 1 base, with 13 bases separating them. DNA for the CDR3: TGTGCCAGTAGTAGGAGGACGGATGATAACTATGGCTACACCTTC. It encodes CASSRRTDDNYGYTF. The full variable domain, in which reference TRBV19 and TRBJ1-2 provide the parts outside the CDR3, is DGGITQSPKYLFRKEGQNVTLSCEQNLNHDAMYWYRQDPGQGLRLIYYSQIVNDFQKGDIAEGYSVSREKKESFPLTVTSAQKNPTAFYLCASSRRTDDNYGYTFGSGTRLTVV.

This rearrangement joins TRBV4-2 to TRBJ1-2, with TRBD1 matching over 7 bases. The CDR3 is 15 residues long. The germline V gene has CDR1 LGHNA and CDR2 YNFKEQ. V trimming: 2 bases; J trimming: 2 bases; junction bases outside the gene matches: 5. The CDR3 nucleotides are TGTGCCAGCAGCCAACCTACGACAGGGAACTATGGCTACACCTTC. It specifies CASSQPTTGNYGYTF.

This chain joins TRBV5-6 and TRBJ2-7; 14 nucleotides agree with TRBD2. V shed 0 bases and J 6 bases; nucleotides not matched to a gene: 2. CDR3 length equals 15 residues. CDR1 and CDR2 from the germline V gene are SGHDT and YYEEEE. The CDR3 DNA follows: TGTGCCAGCAGCTTGGAGGGACTAGCGGGGGCCGAGCAGTACTTC. Protein sequence: CASSLEGLAGAEQYF. The full variable domain, in which reference TRBV5-6 and TRBJ2-7 provide the parts outside the CDR3, is DAGVTQSPTHLIKTRGQQVTLRCSPKSGHDTVSWYQQALGQGPQFIFQYYEEEERQRGNFPDRFSGHQFPNYSSELNVNALLLGDSALYLCASSLEGLAGAEQYFGPGTRLTVT.

The chain combines TRBV19 with TRBJ2-2; 8 nucleotides match TRBD2. The V gene end was trimmed by 5 bases and the J gene end by 4 bases; junction bases not matched to a gene: 9. Per the germline V gene, CDR1 is LNHDA and CDR2 is SQIVND (reference sequence). This CDR3 has 16 residues. In DNA, the CDR3 is TGTGCCAGTAGTCAAGTGGGGGCGGGGGGCACCGGGGAGCTGTTTTTT. Amino acids: CASSQVGAGGTGELFF.

This clone was found once. The V call is TRBV7-9, the J call TRBJ1-2, with TRBD1 identical over 7 bases. V was pared by 3 bases and J by 3 bases, with 13 bases of the junction left unmatched. The CDR3 spans 17 residues. CDR1 SEHNR and CDR2 FQNEAQ come from the germline V gene (reference sequence). CDR3 sequence (DNA): TGTGCCAGCAGCTTCACTCGATTAGACAGGGCGGACTATGGCTACACCTTC. Protein product: CASSFTRLDRADYGYTF.

The chain is built from TRBV5-5 and TRBJ1-5, with D unclear. This CDR3 spans 14 amino acids. Trimming stripped 2 bases from V and 5 bases from J, with 11 bases between. Germline CDR1 is SGHKS and CDR2 is YYEKEE (reference sequence). The CDR3 here is CASSLEREDQPQHF. The CDR3 region has the DNA TGTGCCAGCAGCTTAGAAAGGGAGGATCAGCCCCAGCATTTT.

The chain combines TRBV27 with TRBJ1-5; 10 positions agree with TRBD1. The germline V gene has CDR1 MNHEY and CDR2 SMNVEV (reference sequence). The CDR3 extends over 17 amino acids. The J segment lost 6 bases and the V segment lost 6 bases, leaving 14 bases of the junction unmatched. The CDR3: CASRGGQGHQASQPQHF. In nucleotides, the CDR3 is TGTGCCAGCAGGGGGGGACAGGGGCACCAAGCGAGTCAGCCCCAGCATTTT.